These 32 T cell receptor beta chains were sequenced from one sample in a study of Tregs in tolerant kidney transplant recipients. The assay was immunoSEQ multiplex PCR, and TCRdb's table has in-frame clones only and misses some. The sample lists about 46,000 clones, about 89% occurring once. Sequences were obtained from Tregs from blood. These receptors were taken from a human donor in good health.

This clone came up a few times. This chain uses TRBV4-1 with TRBJ1-3; D is undetermined. The CDR3 has 16 amino acids. Trimming removed 1 base at V and 0 bases at J, with 10 bases between. CDR1 is MGHRA and CDR2 is YSYEKL in the germline V gene. The CDR3 region has the DNA TGCGCCAGCAGCCAAGGATTGGCTTTCTCTGGAAACACCATATATTTT. Translation gives CASSQGLAFSGNTIYF.

The rearrangement uses TRBV7-3 and TRBJ1-1, with 8 bases that match TRBD1. The CDR3 spans 13 residues. Looked up from germline, CDR1 is SGHTA and CDR2 is FQGTGA. Trimming cost V 4 bases and J 10 bases; bases outside gene matches: 8. The CDR3 region is CASSSGQASRAFF. The CDR3 DNA is TGTGCCAGCAGCTCGGGACAGGCCTCCCGAGCTTTCTTT.

V is TRBV27 and J is TRBJ2-5; 9 bases align to TRBD1. The CDR3 extends over 15 amino acids. With 5 bases clipped from V and 9 bases from J, the junction kept 13 bases outside the gene matches. CDR1 is MNHEY and CDR2 is SMNVEV in the germline V gene (reference sequence). The CDR3 loop reads CASSGFRDRAQAQYF. In DNA form, the CDR3 reads TGTGCCAGCAGTGGCTTCCGGGACAGGGCACAGGCCCAGTACTTC.

The chain employs TRBV18 and TRBJ2-1, with 10 bases lining up with TRBD2. Germline CDR1 reads KGHSH; CDR2 reads LQKENI. The CDR3 consists of 16 residues. The junction had 2 bases not matched to a gene; V was cut back by 0 bases and J by 3 bases. CDR3 sequence reads: CASSPPVAGGYNEQFF. The CDR3 DNA reads TGTGCCAGCTCACCACCGGTAGCGGGAGGCTACAATGAGCAGTTCTTC.

The V and J genes are TRBV19 and TRBJ2-7; 10 bases match TRBD1. The trim removed 6 bases at V and 5 bases at J, leaving 4 bases unmatched. The CDR3 is made up of 13 amino acids. Per germline, CDR1 LNHDA and CDR2 SQIVND (reference sequence). Written as DNA, the CDR3 is TGTGCCAGTAGCCGGGACAGGGGCAACGAGCAGTACTTC. Amino acids: CASSRDRGNEQYF.

V and J are TRBV18 and TRBJ1-1; 9 bases fit TRBD1. V dropped 0 bases and J dropped 0; count of bases not matched to a gene: 5. CDR1 and CDR2 (germline): KGHSH, LQKENI. CDR3 length: 17 amino acids. The CDR3 sequence: CASSPPVTGGMNTEAFF. The CDR3 DNA reads TGTGCCAGCTCACCACCAGTGACAGGGGGTATGAACACTGAAGCTTTCTTT.

This clone came up once. V is TRBV7-9 and J is TRBJ1-4; 8 nucleotides align to TRBD1. Germline V gene sequence: CDR1 SEHNR, CDR2 FQNEAQ (reference sequence). Trimming at V came to 4 bases and at J to 4 bases, leaving 8 bases not matched to a gene. The CDR3 covers 16 residues. This CDR3 reads CASSSRQGARNEKLFF. CDR3 DNA: TGTGCCAGCAGCTCGCGGCAGGGGGCTCGTAATGAAAAACTGTTTTTT.

The CDR3 spells CASSYSMGGNTIYF. For the CDR3, the DNA is TGTGCCAGCAGTTACTCGATGGGGGGAAACACCATATATTTT. The chain links TRBV6-5 to TRBJ1-3; unclear D gene. This CDR3 has 14 amino acids. Trimming stripped 0 bases from V and 4 bases from J, with 7 bases between. CDR1 MNHEY and CDR2 SVGAGI come from the germline V gene.

V usage is TRBV7-2 and J usage is TRBJ2-1, with 12 positions matching TRBD2. Germline V gene data show CDR1 as SGHTA and CDR2 as FQGNSA. V gave up 2 bases and J gave up 4 bases; unmatched junction bases: 9. The CDR3 runs 18 residues. This chain's CDR3 is CASSLTLAGGFWYNEQFF. CDR3 DNA: TGTGCCAGCAGCTTAACCCTAGCGGGGGGGTTTTGGTACAATGAGCAGTTCTTC.

This clone appeared once. The chain recombines TRBV29-1 with TRBJ2-3; D is possibly TRBD1 (6 bases). Germline V lookup: CDR1 SQVTM, CDR2 ANQGSEA. CDR3 length: 12 amino acids. With 8 bases removed from V and 0 bases from J, the gap between germline ends came to 9 bases. This chain's CDR3 is CSIGQSTDTQYF. The CDR3 DNA is TGCAGCATCGGACAGAGCACAGATACGCAGTATTTT.

This chain connects TRBV11-2 to TRBJ1-1; D may be TRBD1 (6 bases). Trimming took 5 bases from V and 0 from J, leaving 13 bases between them. Germline V gene sequence: CDR1 SGHAT, CDR2 FQNNGV. The CDR3 is 15 residues long. The CDR3 nucleotides read TGTGCCAGCAGCACCCGACAGGATTTGAACACTGAAGCTTTCTTT. Translating it yields CASSTRQDLNTEAFF. Based on the CDR3 plus reference TRBV11-2 and TRBJ1-1, the full variable domain is EAGVAQSPRYKIIEKRQSVAFWCNPISGHATLYWYQQILGQGPKLLIQFQNNGVVDDSQLPKDRFSAERLKGVDSTLKIQPAKLEDSAVYLCASSTRQDLNTEAFFGQGTRLTVV.

The genes are TRBV7-2 and TRBJ1-5; the D gene is possibly TRBD1 (6 bases). V lost 1 base and J lost 3, with 22 bases in between. In germline, CDR1 is SGHTA, CDR2 FQGNSA. There are 19 residues in the CDR3. This CDR3 is CASSLVGWGPRRPNQPQHF. DNA for the CDR3: TGTGCCAGCAGCTTAGTGGGGTGGGGGCCCCGGAGGCCCAATCAGCCCCAGCATTTT. The whole variable domain, filled in from reference TRBV7-2 and TRBJ1-5, reads GAGVSQSPSNKVTEKGKDVELRCDPISGHTALYWYRQSLGQGLEFLIYFQGNSAPDKSGLPSDRFSAERTGGSVSTLTIQRTQQEDSAVYLCASSLVGWGPRRPNQPQHFGDGTRLSIL.

The chain combines TRBV5-1 with TRBJ1-1; D call uncertain. With 0 bases removed from V and 1 base from J, the gap between germline ends came to 7 bases. This CDR3 has 14 residues. Germline CDR1 SGHRS, CDR2 YFSETQ. This CDR3 reads CASSLAPQNTEAFF. DNA for the CDR3: TGCGCCAGCAGCTTGGCCCCACAGAACACTGAAGCTTTCTTT.

The chain uses TRBV6-5 and TRBJ1-1, with a possible D match to TRBD1 (5 bases). Deletions cut 5 bases from V and 2 bases from J, with 15 bases between. CDR1 MNHEY and CDR2 SVGAGI come from the germline V gene. This CDR3 is 15 amino acids long. CDR3 protein: CASSPQGGYNTEAFF. The CDR3 nucleotides are TGTGCCAGCAGTCCTCAGGGAGGGTACAACACTGAAGCTTTCTTT.

V gene TRBV5-1 combines with J gene TRBJ1-2, with TRBD1 matching 7 bases. The length of the CDR3 is 14 residues. Germline assignment: CDR1 SGHRS and CDR2 YFSETQ. J lost 8 bases, V lost 3 bases, and 10 bases had no gene match. The CDR3, as DNA: TGCGCCAGCAGCTGGGGAGGGGGCGGCGAGGGCTACACCTTC. Translated: CASSWGGGGEGYTF.

This chain uses TRBV7-2 with TRBJ2-7, with 11 bases aligning to TRBD2. V gave up 3 bases and J gave up 4 bases; unmatched junction bases: 8. From germline, CDR1 is SGHTA and CDR2 FQGNSA. There are 16 residues in the CDR3. CDR3 bases: TGTGCCAGCAGCTTCAATAGCGGGAGGGCAGGGTACGAGCAGTACTTC. Translation gives CASSFNSGRAGYEQYF.

The chain is built from TRBV7-9 and TRBJ2-5, with 8 bases matching TRBD1. Germline V lookup: CDR1 SEHNR, CDR2 FQNEAQ (reference sequence). V was pared by 5 bases and J by 11 bases, with 13 bases of the junction left unmatched. The CDR3 spans 14 residues. CDR3 amino acids: CASSARAGGWEQYF. CDR3 coding DNA: TGTGCCAGCAGCGCGAGGGCAGGGGGCTGGGAGCAGTACTTC.

This chain uses TRBV6-5 with TRBJ1-6; TRBD1 aligns across 7 bases. Trimming took 4 bases from V and 6 from J; bases not matched to a gene: 6. The CDR3 consists of 15 residues. Germline V gives CDR1 MNHEY, CDR2 SVGAGI. The CDR3 spells CASSSSGQSNSPLHF. DNA of the CDR3: TGTGCCAGCAGTTCCTCGGGACAGTCTAATTCACCCCTCCACTTT.

The chain carries TRBV19 and TRBJ2-3, with 9 bases matching TRBD2. Germline V gene sequence: CDR1 LNHDA, CDR2 SQIVND (reference sequence). The CDR3 extends over 13 amino acids. V gave up 11 bases and J gave up 5 bases; unmatched junction bases: 8. CDR3 sequence: CAGASGEGDTQYF. In DNA, the CDR3 is TGTGCCGGCGCTAGCGGGGAGGGAGATACGCAGTATTTT.

The table lists this clone with a count of one. J is TRBJ1-2 and V is TRBV29-1; D ambiguous. The ends were cut back, 0 bases at V and 14 bases at J, with 19 bases in the middle. The germline CDR1 and CDR2 sequences are SQVTM and ANQGSEA. The CDR3 extends over 13 amino acids. CDR3: CSVEDPLDPSRTF. The CDR3 DNA reads TGCAGCGTTGAAGACCCTTTGGACCCCAGCAGAACCTTC. Full variable domain (missing parts from reference TRBV29-1 and TRBJ1-2): SAVISQKPSRDICQRGTSLTIQCQVDSQVTMMFWYRQQPGQSLTLIATANQGSEATYESGFVIDKFPISRPNLTFSTLTVSNMSPEDSSIYLCSVEDPLDPSRTFGSGTRLTVV.

This clone has only one observation. The J gene is TRBJ2-1, the V gene TRBV18; 12 positions agree with TRBD2. J was trimmed by 1 base and V by 3 bases; bases with no gene match: 4. The germline gives CDR1 KGHSH, CDR2 LQKENI. The CDR3 length is 17 residues. The chain's CDR3 is CASSPPSGRESYNEQFF. DNA for the CDR3: TGTGCCAGCTCACCCCCTAGCGGGAGGGAATCCTACAATGAGCAGTTCTTC.

V is TRBV4-1 and J is TRBJ2-2; D unresolved. Germline CDR1 is MGHRA and CDR2 is YSYEKL. V lost 0 bases, J lost 5 bases, and 19 bases lay in between. There are 18 residues in the CDR3. CDR3 sequence reads: CASSQDLVVSVVTGELFF. The CDR3 bases are TGCGCCAGCAGCCAAGATTTGGTGGTTTCGGTGGTTACCGGGGAGCTGTTTTTT.

The chain combines TRBV25-1 with TRBJ2-3; tentative D call: TRBD2 (6 bases). The CDR3 spans 16 residues. Germline values: CDR1 MGHDK, CDR2 SYGVNS. V was clipped by 3 bases and J by 3 bases, with 16 bases between them. The CDR3 region is CASSDSWGSGTDTQYF. The CDR3 DNA is TGTGCCAGCAGTGATTCGTGGGGAAGCGGGACAGATACGCAGTATTTT.

The V call is TRBV4-2, the J call TRBJ1-6; D is unclear. Trimming shortened V by 0 bases and J by 8 bases, and 11 bases separated the two germline ends. Germline loops: CDR1 LGHNA, CDR2 YNFKEQ. This CDR3 spans 15 amino acids. The DNA of the CDR3 is TGTGCCAGCAGCCAAGAGACCAGAGGGTATTCACCCCTCCACTTT. Protein: CASSQETRGYSPLHF.

The chain couples TRBV19 to TRBJ1-2; the D is unclear. The CDR3 length is 15 residues. Germline CDR1 and CDR2: LNHDA and SQIVND (reference sequence). Trimming pared 3 bases from V and 0 bases from J, leaving 11 bases between. The CDR3: CASSMEGRANYGYTF. CDR3 nucleotides: TGTGCCAGTAGTATGGAGGGCCGAGCTAACTATGGCTACACCTTC.

This CDR3 reads CASSQGTGANVLTF. CDR3 nucleotides: TGCGCCAGCAGCCAGGGGACTGGGGCCAACGTCCTGACTTTC. The V gene is TRBV5-1, the J gene TRBJ2-6; D possibly corresponds to TRBD1 (6 bases). The ends were cut back, 4 bases at V and 2 bases at J, with 7 bases in the middle. CDR1 is SGHRS and CDR2 is YFSETQ in the germline V gene. This CDR3 is 14 amino acids long.

J is TRBJ2-3 and V is TRBV23-1; 7 bases map to TRBD2. TRBV23-1 is known as an ORF, though its function is uncertain. V shed 0 bases and J 1 base; nucleotides not matched to a gene: 4. The CDR3 loop spans 16 amino acids. DNA of the CDR3: TGCGCCAGCAGTCAATCCCCTAGCGGAGGCACAGATACGCAGTATTTT. This gives the protein CASSQSPSGGTDTQYF.

CDR3 protein: CASSPGNLNQPQHF. The CDR3 coding sequence is TGTGCCAGCAGCCCGGGGAACCTCAATCAGCCCCAGCATTTT. The chain has TRBV9 and TRBJ1-5; D remains ambiguous. CDR3 length: 14 amino acids. Trimming removed 4 bases from V and 3 bases from J, with 11 bases in between. CDR1 is SGDLS, CDR2 YYNGEE, per germline.

This chain connects TRBV2 to TRBJ1-3; D gene uncertain. The CDR3 runs 13 residues. Germline V gene data show CDR1 as SNHLY and CDR2 as FYNNEI. V lost 4 bases, J lost 0 bases, and 4 bases lay in between. CDR3 amino acids: CASSASSGNTIYF. CDR3 DNA: TGTGCCAGCAGTGCAAGCTCTGGAAACACCATATATTTT.

V gene TRBV7-8 combines with J gene TRBJ2-3; no clear D. The CDR3 contains 14 residues. V shed 0 bases and J shed 8 bases, with 12 bases lying between them. In germline, CDR1 is SGHVS, CDR2 FQNEAQ. In nucleotides, the CDR3 is TGTGCCAGCAGCTTAGCGACTGCACAGAGTACGCAGTATTTT. It is translated as CASSLATAQSTQYF.

This sequence joins TRBV7-2 and TRBJ2-5; 8 bases fit TRBD2. CDR3 length equals 14 residues. Germline values: CDR1 SGHTA, CDR2 FQGNSA. V gave up 1 base and J gave up 4 bases; unmatched junction bases: 2. This CDR3 is CASSLGLAGETQYF. CDR3 DNA: TGTGCCAGCAGCTTAGGGCTAGCGGGAGAGACCCAGTACTTC.

The chain employs TRBV19 and TRBJ1-2; D gene uncertain. In germline, CDR1 is LNHDA, CDR2 SQIVND (reference sequence). V lost 4 bases and J 7 bases, leaving 13 bases between the germline ends. This CDR3 is built from 13 residues. The CDR3: CASSRSRSGGYTF. The CDR3 nucleotides are TGTGCCAGTAGTAGATCCAGGTCTGGTGGCTACACCTTC.